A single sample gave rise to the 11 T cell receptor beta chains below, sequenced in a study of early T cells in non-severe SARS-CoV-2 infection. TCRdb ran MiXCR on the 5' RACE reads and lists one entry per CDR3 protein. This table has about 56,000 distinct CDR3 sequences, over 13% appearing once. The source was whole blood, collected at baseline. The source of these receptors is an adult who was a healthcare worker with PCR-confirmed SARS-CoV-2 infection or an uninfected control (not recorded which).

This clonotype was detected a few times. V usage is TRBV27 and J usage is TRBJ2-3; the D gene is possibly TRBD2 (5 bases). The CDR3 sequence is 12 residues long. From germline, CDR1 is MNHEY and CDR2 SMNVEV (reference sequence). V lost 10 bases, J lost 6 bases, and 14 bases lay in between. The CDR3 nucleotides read TGTGCCACCTCACCTGGAGGTGATACGCAGTATTTT. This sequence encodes CATSPGGDTQYF.

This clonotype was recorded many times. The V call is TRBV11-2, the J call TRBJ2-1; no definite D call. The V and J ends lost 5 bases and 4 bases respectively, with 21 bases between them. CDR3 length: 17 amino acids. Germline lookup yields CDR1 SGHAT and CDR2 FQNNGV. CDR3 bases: TGTGCCAGCAGCCCGCTTTTACTCGTCTCTTTTTACAATGAGCAGTTCTTC. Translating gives CASSPLLLVSFYNEQFF.

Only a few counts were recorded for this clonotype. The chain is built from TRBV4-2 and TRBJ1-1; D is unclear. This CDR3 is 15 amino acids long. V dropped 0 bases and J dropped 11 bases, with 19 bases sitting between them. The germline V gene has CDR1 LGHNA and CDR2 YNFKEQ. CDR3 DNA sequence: TGTGCCAGCAGCCAAGATAGGACCCGTCCCTTTGGCGCTTTCTTT. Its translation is CASSQDRTRPFGAFF.

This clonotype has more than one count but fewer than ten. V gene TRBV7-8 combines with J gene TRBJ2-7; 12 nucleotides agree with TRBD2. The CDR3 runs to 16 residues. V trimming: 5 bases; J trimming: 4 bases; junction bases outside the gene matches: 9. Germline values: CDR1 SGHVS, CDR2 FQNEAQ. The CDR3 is CASSPRLAGVTYEQYF. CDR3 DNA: TGTGCCAGCAGCCCTAGACTAGCGGGAGTCACTTACGAGCAGTACTTC.

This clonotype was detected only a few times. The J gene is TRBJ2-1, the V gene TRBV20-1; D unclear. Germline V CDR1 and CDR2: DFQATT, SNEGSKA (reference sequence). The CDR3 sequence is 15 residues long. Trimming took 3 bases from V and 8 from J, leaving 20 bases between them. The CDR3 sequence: CSASRSGSGLHEQFF. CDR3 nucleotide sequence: TGCAGTGCTAGTCGTAGTGGGTCAGGTCTCCATGAGCAGTTCTTC.

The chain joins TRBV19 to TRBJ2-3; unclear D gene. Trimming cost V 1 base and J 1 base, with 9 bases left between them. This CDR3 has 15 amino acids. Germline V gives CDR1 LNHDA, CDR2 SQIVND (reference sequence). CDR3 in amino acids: CASSIVGRGTDTQYF. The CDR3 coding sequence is TGTGCCAGTAGTATAGTTGGGCGCGGCACAGATACGCAGTATTTT.

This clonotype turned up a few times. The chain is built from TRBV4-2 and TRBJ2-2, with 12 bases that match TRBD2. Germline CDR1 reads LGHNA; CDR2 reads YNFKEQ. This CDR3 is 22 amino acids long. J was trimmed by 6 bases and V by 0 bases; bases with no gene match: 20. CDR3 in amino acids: CASSQDHTMLTSGSLRAGELFF. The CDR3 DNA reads TGTGCCAGCAGCCAAGACCATACCATGTTGACTAGCGGGAGTCTTAGGGCCGGGGAGCTGTTTTTT.

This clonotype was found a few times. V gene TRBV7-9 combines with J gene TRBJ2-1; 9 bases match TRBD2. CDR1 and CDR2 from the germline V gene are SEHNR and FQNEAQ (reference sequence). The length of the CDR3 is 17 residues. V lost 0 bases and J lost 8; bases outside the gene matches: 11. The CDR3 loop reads CASSLARVAGVADEQFF. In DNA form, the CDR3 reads TGTGCCAGCAGCTTAGCCAGGGTAGCGGGAGTAGCCGATGAGCAGTTCTTC.

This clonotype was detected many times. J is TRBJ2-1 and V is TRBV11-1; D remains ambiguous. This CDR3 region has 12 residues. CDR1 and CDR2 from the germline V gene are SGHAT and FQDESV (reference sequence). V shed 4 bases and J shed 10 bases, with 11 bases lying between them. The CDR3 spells CASSSLSREQFF. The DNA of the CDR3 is TGTGCCAGCAGCTCCCTTTCTCGGGAGCAGTTCTTC. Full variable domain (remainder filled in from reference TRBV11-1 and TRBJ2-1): EAEVAQSPRYKITEKSQAVAFWCDPISGHATLYWYRQILGQGPELLVQFQDESVVDDSQLPKDRFSAERLKGVDSTLKIQPAELGDSAMYLCASSSLSREQFFGPGTRLTVL.

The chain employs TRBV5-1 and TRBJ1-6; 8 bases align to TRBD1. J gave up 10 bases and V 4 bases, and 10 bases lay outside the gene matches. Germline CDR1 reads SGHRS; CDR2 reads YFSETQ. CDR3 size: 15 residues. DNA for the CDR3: TGCGCCAGCAGCAGGACAGGGATATTTGGATCACCCCTCCACTTT. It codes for CASSRTGIFGSPLHF.

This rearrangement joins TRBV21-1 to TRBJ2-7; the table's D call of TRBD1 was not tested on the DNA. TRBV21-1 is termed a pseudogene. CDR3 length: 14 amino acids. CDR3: CASTPVVGHYEQYF. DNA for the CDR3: TGTGCCAGCACCCCTGTGGTAGGACACTACGAGCAGTACTTC.